The 10 T cell receptor beta chains below come from one sample, sequenced in a study of CXCR3-negative and CXCR3-positive naive CD8 T cells. Study-level points and caveats: Hydrophobicity was higher for TRB CDR3s found in CXCR3-positive naive cells than in CXCR3-negative naive cells.

These receptors' targets are unknown. The method, 5' RACE with UMI labels, was used to prepare the TRB cDNA libraries. No DNA is given; TCRdb re-called the 5' RACE reads and lists each CDR3 protein once. The repertoire shows 150,000 or so distinct CDR3 sequences; the top ten hold roughly 0.27%. The sequenced material came from naive CXCR3+ CD8+ T cells from blood. The subset: CD45RO-CCR7+CD27+CD95- naive CD8+ T cells expressing CXCR3 (TNR3+). These receptors were collected from a human donor in good health. Some clones in this sample may be carry-over from other donors' samples.

This chain links TRBV7-9 with TRBJ2-7. Germline CDR1 is SEHNR and CDR2 is FQNEAQ (reference sequence). This CDR3 comprises 14 residues. The CDR3 protein is CASNDREGSYEQYF.

CDR3 in amino acids: CSAREGGLEQYF. The V gene is TRBV20-1, the J gene TRBJ2-7; TCRdb designates TRBD1, a call that cannot be tested without DNA. The CDR3 totals 12 residues. The V gene's germline CDR1 is DFQATT and CDR2 SNEGSKA (reference sequence).

The chain employs TRBV4-3 and TRBJ2-1. This CDR3 region has 14 residues. In germline, CDR1 is LGHNA, CDR2 YSLEER. CDR3: CASSQNIAYNEQFF.

This sequence joins TRBV29-1 and TRBJ2-7; TCRdb selects TRBD1, and the lack of DNA leaves this call unchecked. In germline, CDR1 is SQVTM, CDR2 ANQGSEA. The CDR3 is 12 amino acids. The CDR3 sequence is CSVDRSGQEQYF.

The V call is TRBV7-8, the J call TRBJ2-7. Germline-derived CDR1 and CDR2 are SGHVS and FQNEAQ. This CDR3 comprises 15 residues. This chain's CDR3 is CASSLLPGATYEQYF.

This chain uses TRBV27 with TRBJ2-1; TCRdb calls TRBD1, which cannot be checked without DNA. The CDR3 has 14 amino acids. From germline, CDR1 is MNHEY and CDR2 SMNVEV (reference sequence). CDR3 protein: CASSLFGDRLRQFF.

The J gene is TRBJ2-7, the V gene TRBV5-1. The V gene's germline CDR1 is SGHRS and CDR2 YFSETQ. The CDR3 runs to 14 residues. CDR3 residues: CASSWDSSSYEQYF.

The CDR3: CASSMSRGGTSYEQYF. This sequence joins TRBV2 and TRBJ2-7; TCRdb lists TRBD2, though no DNA is available to test this call. This CDR3 is built from 16 residues. Germline loops: CDR1 SNHLY, CDR2 FYNNEI.

The chain carries TRBV6-5 and TRBJ2-7. This CDR3 is built from 14 residues. Germline V gives CDR1 MNHEY, CDR2 SVGAGI. The CDR3: CASSYSSGAYEQYF.

The chain uses TRBV4-1 and TRBJ2-5; TCRdb calls TRBD2, which cannot be checked without DNA. The CDR3 has 14 residues. Germline assignment: CDR1 MGHRA and CDR2 YSYEKL. The CDR3 here is CASSQDTAGKTQYF.